The next 24 T cell receptor beta chains were all read from a single sample in a study of neoadjuvant anti-PD-1 for oral cavity cancer. Produced via immunoSEQ multiplex PCR; TCRdb's table is partial and in-frame only. The sample yields roughly 15,000 clones, 50% to 70% seen once. Specimen: PBMCs, collected before nivolumab (anti-PD-1) treatment. These TCRs come from a person aged 40-85 years with oral cavity squamous cell carcinoma.

This CDR3 reads CAISSGRAVHEQYF. CDR3 nucleotide sequence: TGTGCCATCAGCAGCGGGAGGGCCGTCCACGAGCAGTACTTC. This chain connects TRBV10-3 to TRBJ2-7, with 10 bases fitting TRBD2. Germline V lookup: CDR1 ENHRY, CDR2 SYGVKD. J gave up 5 bases and V 6 bases, and 7 bases lay outside the gene matches. This CDR3 comprises 14 residues.

CDR3 protein: CASSEWQGRAFF. CDR3 coding DNA: TGCGCCAGCAGTGAGTGGCAGGGGAGGGCTTTCTTT. This chain joins TRBV10-2 and TRBJ1-1; D possibly corresponds to TRBD1 (6 bases). The CDR3 has 12 residues. V shed 1 base and J shed 11 bases, with 11 bases lying between them. Germline CDR1 is WSHSY and CDR2 is SAAADI.

This sequence joins TRBV4-2 and TRBJ2-3; 9 nucleotides match TRBD2. The germline CDR1 and CDR2 sequences are LGHNA and YNFKEQ. This CDR3 has 16 amino acids. J lost 4 bases, V lost 4 bases, and 9 bases had no gene match. Written as DNA, the CDR3 is TGTGCCAGCAGCCTATCGCGGGGGGGCGGGGCAGATACGCAGTATTTT. The encoded protein is CASSLSRGGGADTQYF.

The V and J genes are TRBV7-2 and TRBJ2-7, with 11 positions matching TRBD2. From germline, CDR1 is SGHTA and CDR2 FQGNSA. V was pared by 5 bases and J by 4 bases, with 10 bases of the junction left unmatched. There are 16 residues in the CDR3. The CDR3 reads CASSIAGTSGSYEQYF. The DNA of the CDR3 is TGTGCCAGCAGCATTGCCGGGACTAGCGGTTCTTACGAGCAGTACTTC.

CDR3 in DNA: TGTGCCAGCAGCGCTGGGCGGTTGAACACTGAAGCTTTCTTT. As protein: CASSAGRLNTEAFF. The J gene is TRBJ1-1, the V gene TRBV9; D uncertain. Germline V gene lookup returns CDR1 SGDLS and CDR2 YYNGEE. The CDR3 extends over 14 amino acids. The V end lost 3 bases, the J end lost 0 bases, and 9 bases lay between the germline ends.

CDR3 loop: CASSTVFEHQPQHF. The CDR3 nucleotides are TGTGCCAGCAGTACTGTTTTCGAGCATCAGCCCCAGCATTTT. The chain has TRBV7-2 and TRBJ1-5; D uncertain. V was clipped by 6 bases and J by 5 bases, with 14 bases between them. The CDR3 spans 14 residues. Looked up from germline, CDR1 is SGHTA and CDR2 is FQGNSA.

The gene calls are TRBV9 and TRBJ2-5; possible D gene TRBD1, 5 bases. V was shortened by 0 bases and J by 5 bases, with 14 bases between the two germline ends. The CDR3 loop spans 15 amino acids. Germline lookup yields CDR1 SGDLS and CDR2 YYNGEE. The CDR3 sequence: CASSVGAGAGETQYF. The CDR3 DNA is TGTGCCAGCAGCGTAGGGGCTGGGGCCGGCGAGACCCAGTACTTC.

This clone appeared a few times. This chain uses TRBV5-6 with TRBJ1-2; no definite D call. CDR3 size: 12 residues. Germline V gene data show CDR1 as SGHDT and CDR2 as YYEEEE. V gave up 4 bases and J gave up 7 bases, with 11 bases separating them. DNA for the CDR3: TGTGCCAGCAGCCCCCGGGCGGCTGGCTACACCTTC. Translation: CASSPRAAGYTF.

V usage is TRBV19 and J usage is TRBJ1-3, with unresolved D. The CDR3 extends over 14 amino acids. Germline lookup yields CDR1 LNHDA and CDR2 SQIVND (reference sequence). Trimming took 3 bases from V and 0 from J, leaving 6 bases between them. The CDR3 sequence: CASSMVSSGNTIYF. The DNA of the CDR3 is TGTGCCAGTAGTATGGTCAGCTCTGGAAACACCATATATTTT.

This clone has a handful of counts. J is TRBJ1-1 and V is TRBV2; 7 nucleotides agree with TRBD1. The CDR3 length is 14 residues. Germline CDR1 is SNHLY and CDR2 is FYNNEI. The ends lost 4 bases at V and 4 bases at J; junction bases unmatched: 6. CDR3 region: CASSGQGSGTEAFF. For the CDR3, the DNA is TGTGCCAGCAGTGGACAGGGAAGTGGCACTGAAGCTTTCTTT.

This rearrangement joins TRBV7-9 to TRBJ1-1; D may be TRBD1 (6 bases). Germline loops: CDR1 SEHNR, CDR2 FQNEAQ (reference sequence). V was cut by 5 bases and J by 1 base, with 14 bases left in between. CDR3 length: 15 residues. The CDR3: CASSPRGQWNTEAFF. Here the CDR3 DNA reads TGTGCCAGCAGCCCCCGTGGACAGTGGAACACTGAAGCTTTCTTT.

The chain links TRBV7-8 to TRBJ1-4; 7 nucleotides match TRBD1. Trimming at V came to 1 base and at J to 8 bases, leaving 10 bases not matched to a gene. Germline V lookup: CDR1 SGHVS, CDR2 FQNEAQ. The CDR3 loop spans 16 amino acids. The CDR3 region is CASSLVAGTVGEKLFF. The CDR3 region has the DNA TGTGCCAGCAGCTTAGTTGCTGGGACAGTGGGGGAAAAACTGTTTTTT.

The count of this clone is one. This chain links TRBV18 with TRBJ1-1; D may be TRBD1 (5 bases). V was cut by 3 bases and J by 5 bases, with 16 bases left in between. This CDR3 contains 15 residues. CDR1 KGHSH and CDR2 LQKENI come from the germline V gene. CDR3 amino acids: CASSPRQSEKTEAFF. As DNA, the CDR3 is TGTGCCAGCTCACCGAGACAGAGTGAAAAAACTGAAGCTTTCTTT.

The gene calls are TRBV5-8 and TRBJ2-5; D possibly corresponds to TRBD1 (7 bases). The germline gives CDR1 SGHTS, CDR2 YDEGEE. Trimming took 3 bases from V and 3 from J, leaving 12 bases between them. This CDR3 spans 14 amino acids. The CDR3 loop reads CASSSGDRKETQYF. CDR3 coding DNA: TGTGCCAGCAGCTCGGGGGACAGAAAAGAGACCCAGTACTTC.

The rearrangement uses TRBV5-6 and TRBJ2-3; D is uncertain. The CDR3 extends over 13 amino acids. V lost 0 bases and J lost 6, with 8 bases in between. Germline V lookup: CDR1 SGHDT, CDR2 YYEEEE. The CDR3 DNA reads as TGTGCCAGCAGCTTGGGGTCGACGGATACGCAGTATTTT. Translated, it gives CASSLGSTDTQYF. Together with reference TRBV5-6 and TRBJ2-3, the CDR3 gives the full variable domain: DAGVTQSPTHLIKTRGQQVTLRCSPKSGHDTVSWYQQALGQGPQFIFQYYEEEERQRGNFPDRFSGHQFPNYSSELNVNALLLGDSALYLCASSLGSTDTQYFGPGTRLTVL.

This clone has more than one count but fewer than ten. The gene calls are TRBV12-5 and TRBJ2-2, with 8 positions matching TRBD1. Looked up from germline, CDR1 is LGHNT and CDR2 is FRNRAP. V shed 2 bases and J 1 base; nucleotides not matched to a gene: 6. The CDR3 loop spans 17 amino acids. The DNA for the CDR3 is TGTGCTAGTGGTTTGCCCCGAGGACAGGGGAACACCGGGGAGCTGTTTTTT. The encoded protein is CASGLPRGQGNTGELFF.

This clone was seen more than once but under ten times. The J gene is TRBJ2-2, the V gene TRBV5-1; D may be TRBD1 (6 bases). The germline V gene has CDR1 SGHRS and CDR2 YFSETQ. This CDR3 has 14 residues. V was clipped by 10 bases and J by 0 bases, with 13 bases between them. This CDR3 is CAGRRTANTGELFF. Here the CDR3 DNA reads TGCGCCGGCCGACGGACAGCGAACACCGGGGAGCTGTTTTTT.

V gene TRBV28 combines with J gene TRBJ2-5, with D maybe TRBD2 (5 bases). V lost 2 bases and J 5 bases, leaving 6 bases between the germline ends. CDR3 size: 12 residues. The germline gives CDR1 MDHEN, CDR2 SYDVKM. CDR3 protein: CASSLGLETQYF. The CDR3 DNA reads as TGTGCCAGCAGTTTAGGACTGGAGACCCAGTACTTC.

This chain joins TRBV18 and TRBJ1-2; a weak D match, TRBD1 (6 bases). The CDR3 is 14 amino acids. V lost 2 bases and J lost 2, with 9 bases in between. The germline V gene encodes CDR1 KGHSH and CDR2 LQKENI. CDR3 coding DNA: TGTGCCAGCTCACCAATAGGGGGAAACTATGGCTACACCTTC. Encoded protein: CASSPIGGNYGYTF.

The chain employs TRBV7-3 and TRBJ2-6; perhaps TRBD2 as D (6 bases). Trimming shortened V by 4 bases and J by 2 bases, and 9 bases separated the two germline ends. Per the germline V gene, CDR1 is SGHTA and CDR2 is FQGTGA. The CDR3 is 15 residues long. CDR3 nucleotide sequence: TGTGCCAGCAGCTCCACTAGCACTGGGGCCAACGTCCTGACTTTC. Translating gives CASSSTSTGANVLTF.

Only a few counts were recorded for this clone. The chain has TRBV18 and TRBJ2-2; 10 positions agree with TRBD2. The V segment lost 3 bases and the J segment 2 bases; nucleotides outside the gene matches: 6. CDR3 length: 17 residues. The V gene's germline CDR1 is KGHSH and CDR2 LQKENI. CDR3 amino acids: CASSPASGGGNTGELFF. The CDR3 DNA follows: TGTGCCAGCTCACCGGCTAGCGGGGGAGGAAACACCGGGGAGCTGTTTTTT.

The chain is built from TRBV4-1 and TRBJ2-1; 9 bases are a match to TRBD2. V dropped 0 bases and J dropped 0; count of bases not matched to a gene: 15. This CDR3 contains 21 residues. Germline-derived CDR1 and CDR2 are MGHRA and YSYEKL. The CDR3 nucleotides are TGCGCCAGCAGCCAAGATTTCCGCGGTAGCGGGGGCCCCTCCTCCTACAATGAGCAGTTCTTC. Encoded protein: CASSQDFRGSGGPSSYNEQFF.

A single count supports this clone. The gene calls are TRBV27 and TRBJ2-7; D could derive from TRBD1 or TRBD2 (5 bases each). This CDR3 is built from 13 residues. The V gene lost 4 bases and the J gene lost 2 bases, with 9 bases spanning the gap. Germline V gives CDR1 MNHEY, CDR2 SMNVEV (reference sequence). CDR3 protein: CASSWGRTYEQYF. Written as DNA, the CDR3 is TGTGCCAGCAGTTGGGGACGGACCTACGAGCAGTACTTC.

The CDR3 sequence: CASRSTSGETYEQYF. Written as DNA, the CDR3 is TGTGCCAGCAGGTCTACTAGCGGCGAAACCTACGAGCAGTACTTC. This chain links TRBV6-1 with TRBJ2-7, with 8 nucleotides matching TRBD2. Trimming at V came to 6 bases and at J to 2 bases, leaving 9 bases not matched to a gene. There are 15 residues in the CDR3. Per the germline V gene, CDR1 is MNHNS and CDR2 is SASEGT.